These T cell receptor beta chains were read from a single sample in a study of vaccination and CD4 T cells after COVID-19. For these TCRs, the target antigens are not known. In TCRdb, the PCR reads were re-called with MiXCR into one record per CDR3 protein. The sample gives around 11,000 distinct CDR3 sequences, approximately 80% of which show up once; 18% is in the top ten. The sample taken for sequencing was CD4+ T cells from blood, cultured in vitro. The receptors here all came from a human donor who had recovered from COVID-19. CDR3s include the opening cysteine and the closing phenylalanine or tryptophan. Each record gives: V gene, J gene, CDR3 protein.

TRBV15,TRBJ1-2,CATSPLSGGYTF
TRBV20-1,TRBJ1-5,CSASFDRPNQPQHF
TRBV7-2,TRBJ1-5,CASSLGGTAAQPQHF
TRBV20-1,TRBJ1-1,CSAERGGGTLEAFF
TRBV20-1,TRBJ1-1,CRVGGARVSTEAFF
TRBV7-2,TRBJ2-2,CASSTTGTVVAGELFF
TRBV7-9,TRBJ2-5,CASSFSGTQETQYF
TRBV19,TRBJ2-7,CASSIEGGGEQYF
TRBV7-2,TRBJ2-5,CASSLLAQFQETQYF
TRBV10-3,TRBJ2-3,CAIGLTSESTDTQYF
TRBV20-1,TRBJ2-7,CSARVAGGSSYEQYF
TRBV10-2,TRBJ1-6,CASTTSGINSPLHF
TRBV5-4,TRBJ2-3,CASSLAGQGVLDTQYF
TRBV7-2,TRBJ1-5,CASSFTGTQDQPQHF
TRBV19,TRBJ1-2,CASSTLQGEGYTF
TRBV6-5,TRBJ2-7,CASSYSIVRNYEQYF
TRBV6-1,TRBJ1-1,CASTNRGGQAFF
TRBV18,TRBJ1-5,CASSPSTGVKQPQHF
TRBV6-1,TRBJ2-7,CASSVHRLEQYF
TRBV7-2,TRBJ2-5,CASSLVETQYF
TRBV20-1,TRBJ1-3,CSASRGQSGNTIYF
TRBV29-1,TRBJ1-2,CSVVTTSNYGYTF
TRBV11-3,TRBJ2-5,CASSPTTGGRETQYF
TRBV10-1,TRBJ2-3,CASSKGGVGGDTQYF
TRBV12-3/TRBV12-4,TRBJ1-3,CASSQGAQGNTIYF
TRBV6-2/TRBV6-3,TRBJ1-5,CASSYVGVYQPQHF
TRBV20-1,TRBJ1-6,CSARGGTGRVNSPLHF
TRBV7-8,TRBJ1-5,CASSISRQGPSQPQHF
TRBV11-2,TRBJ2-7,CASSFTFLYEQYF
TRBV21-1,TRBJ2-5,CASSARTSVQETQYF